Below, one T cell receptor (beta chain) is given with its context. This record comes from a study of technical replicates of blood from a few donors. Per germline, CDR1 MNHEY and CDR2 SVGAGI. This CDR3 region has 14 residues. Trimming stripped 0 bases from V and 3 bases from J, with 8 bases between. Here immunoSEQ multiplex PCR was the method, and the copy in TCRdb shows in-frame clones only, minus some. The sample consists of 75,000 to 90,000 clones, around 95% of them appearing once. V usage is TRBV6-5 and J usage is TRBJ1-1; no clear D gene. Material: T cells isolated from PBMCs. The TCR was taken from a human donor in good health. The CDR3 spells CASSYSDIYTEAFF. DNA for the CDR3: TGTGCCAGCAGTTACTCTGACATCTACACTGAAGCTTTCTTT.